One and the same sample provided the 30 T cell receptor beta chains below, sequenced in a study of cytomegalovirus exposure and HLA in healthy donors. The PCR ran on 60 Vbeta and 13 Jbeta primers. Only in-frame clones appear in the TCRdb table, and some are missing; sequencing was by immunoSEQ multiplex PCR. The repertoire includes some 93,000 clones, 9.4% of them detected once, and about 4.7% sits in the top ten. Material: PBMCs. The receptors were gathered from a man between 45 and 60 years old in good health and CMV-seropositive.

In its sample, this clone was seen a few times. The chain uses TRBV19 and TRBJ1-3; D is undetermined. V was pared by 6 bases and J by 0 bases, with 12 bases between. In germline, CDR1 is LNHDA, CDR2 SQIVND (reference sequence). The CDR3 has 15 residues. CDR3 amino acids: CASSRYSTSGNTIYF. CDR3 nucleotide sequence: TGTGCCAGTAGCCGATACAGTACCTCTGGAAACACCATATATTTT.

This clone was observed a handful of times. One end of the junction varies from germline; a read error may be responsible. This chain links TRBV10-3 with TRBJ2-7, with 8 bases matching TRBD1. CDR1 is ENHRY, CDR2 SYGVKD, per germline. The CDR3 length is 15 residues. This chain's CDR3 is CATSDPQGGSYEQYF. The CDR3 nucleotides are TGTGCCACCAGTGACCCACAGGGGGGCTCCTACGAGCAGTACTTC.

The CDR3 bases are TGTGCCAGCAGCGGGGGACAGGGATGGACTGAAGCTTTCTTT. Its translation: CASSGGQGWTEAFF. This chain links TRBV9 with TRBJ1-1, with 9 bases aligning to TRBD1. J gave up 5 bases and V 3 bases, and 5 bases lay outside the gene matches. CDR3 length: 14 amino acids. Germline assignment: CDR1 SGDLS and CDR2 YYNGEE.

The chain uses TRBV6-1 and TRBJ1-2; possible D gene TRBD1, 6 bases. The CDR3 is 12 amino acids. Per germline, CDR1 MNHNS and CDR2 SASEGT. V was trimmed by 6 bases and J by 2 bases, leaving 7 bases between them. The CDR3 here is CASSGQNYGYTF. CDR3 nucleotides: TGTGCCAGCAGCGGACAGAACTATGGCTACACCTTC.

The chain has TRBV28 and TRBJ1-1; perhaps TRBD1 as D (5 bases). V lost 4 bases and J lost 6, with 12 bases in between. CDR1 MDHEN and CDR2 SYDVKM come from the germline V gene. The CDR3 is 13 residues long. The CDR3 here is CASSSIRTSEAFF. The CDR3 DNA sequence: TGTGCCAGCAGTTCTATCAGGACATCTGAAGCTTTCTTT. Full variable domain (rest looked up from reference TRBV28 and TRBJ1-1): DVKVTQSSRYLVKRTGEKVFLECVQDMDHENMFWYRQDPGLGLRLIYFSYDVKMKEKGDIPEGYSVSREKKERFSLILESASTNQTSMYLCASSSIRTSEAFFGQGTRLTVV.

Only a few counts were recorded for this clone. This chain connects TRBV5-1 to TRBJ2-1; maybe TRBD1 (6 bases). Germline V gene sequence: CDR1 SGHRS, CDR2 YFSETQ. With 4 bases removed from V and 0 bases from J, the gap between germline ends came to 14 bases. The CDR3 covers 16 residues. The CDR3 DNA sequence: TGCGCCAGCAGCCGACAGGCCCTTAGCTCCTACAATGAGCAGTTCTTC. Translation: CASSRQALSSYNEQFF.

The chain combines TRBV4-2 with TRBJ2-7; 9 bases fit TRBD2. Trimming at V came to 4 bases and at J to 5 bases, leaving 12 bases not matched to a gene. The germline V gene encodes CDR1 LGHNA and CDR2 YNFKEQ. CDR3 length equals 16 residues. The chain's CDR3 is CASSRSSASGTHEQYF. The CDR3 DNA reads as TGTGCCAGCAGCCGATCTTCGGCTAGCGGGACCCACGAGCAGTACTTC.

This clone turned up a few times. The chain couples TRBV6-6 to TRBJ2-2, with 8 bases aligning to TRBD1. The germline gives CDR1 MNHNY, CDR2 SVGAGI (reference sequence). The CDR3 loop spans 15 amino acids. V shed 4 bases and J 1 base; nucleotides not matched to a gene: 2. The CDR3 nucleotides read TGTGCCAGCAGTTTCGGACAGGGGAACACCGGGGAGCTGTTTTTT. As protein: CASSFGQGNTGELFF.

CDR3 bases: TGTGCCAGCAGCGTAGGCCCTAGCGGGAGATACGACACCGGGGAGCTGTTTTTT. The encoded protein is CASSVGPSGRYDTGELFF. The chain has TRBV9 and TRBJ2-2, with 10 bases matching TRBD2. Germline V gene sequence: CDR1 SGDLS, CDR2 YYNGEE. This CDR3 is built from 18 residues. Trimming at V came to 0 bases and at J to 3 bases, leaving 8 bases not matched to a gene.

This clone was counted between two and nine times. The V gene is TRBV7-9, the J gene TRBJ1-1; 9 positions match TRBD1. After removal of 8 bases from V and 0 bases from J, the junction contained 10 bases not matched to a gene. The CDR3 contains 16 residues. CDR1 and CDR2 from the germline V gene are SEHNR and FQNEAQ (reference sequence). The CDR3 DNA reads as TGTGCCAGCGGTCCCACAGGGGGCCCTATGAACACTGAAGCTTTCTTT. It codes for CASGPTGGPMNTEAFF.

This clone was recorded a few times. The gene calls are TRBV5-6 and TRBJ2-7; D perhaps matches TRBD2 (7 bases). The CDR3 has 14 residues. In germline, CDR1 is SGHDT, CDR2 YYEEEE. V was clipped by 4 bases and J by 3 bases, with 14 bases between them. CDR3 DNA sequence: TGTGCCAGCAGCCGGGGGGCTAGCGTCTACGAGCAGTACTTC. This sequence encodes CASSRGASVYEQYF.

This clone was seen a handful of times. This chain connects TRBV30 to TRBJ1-4, with TRBD1 matching 7 bases. This CDR3 comprises 16 residues. Germline V gene sequence: CDR1 GTSNPN, CDR2 SVGIG (reference sequence). Germline trimming cut 2 bases from V and 0 bases from J; bases unmatched to any gene: 6. The CDR3 loop reads CAWSIGQVATNEKLFF. The DNA of the CDR3 is TGTGCCTGGAGTATTGGACAGGTTGCAACTAATGAAAAACTGTTTTTT. Drawing the rest from reference TRBV30 and TRBJ1-4, the complete variable domain is SQTIHQWPATLVQPVGSPLSLECTVEGTSNPNLYWYRQAAGRGLQLLFYSVGIGQISSEVPQNLSASRPQDRQFILSSKKLLLSDSGFYLCAWSIGQVATNEKLFFGSGTQLSVL.

This clone was seen more than once but under ten times. The rearrangement links TRBV13 to TRBJ2-1; TRBD1 agrees at 7 bases. With V trimmed by 5 bases and J by 0 bases, 10 bases remained unmatched. Germline CDR1 is PRHDT and CDR2 is FYEKMQ (reference sequence). This CDR3 is 17 amino acids long. The CDR3 loop reads CASSQRQGRSSYNEQFF. In nucleotides, the CDR3 is TGTGCCAGCAGCCAAAGACAGGGCCGAAGCTCCTACAATGAGCAGTTCTTC.

This clone was picked up a small number of times. The chain links TRBV11-2 to TRBJ2-2, with 7 bases identical to TRBD2. The CDR3 sequence is 14 residues long. The J segment lost 5 bases and the V segment lost 6 bases, leaving 6 bases of the junction unmatched. Germline CDR1 reads SGHAT; CDR2 reads FQNNGV. The CDR3 DNA sequence: TGTGCCAGCAGTTATGGGGGGGGTACCGGGGAGCTGTTTTTT. It translates to CASSYGGGTGELFF.

This clone has a handful of counts. The chain uses TRBV7-2 and TRBJ2-5, with D tentatively TRBD2 (6 bases). Trimming took 5 bases from V and 5 from J, leaving 15 bases between them. CDR3 size: 14 residues. Germline CDR1 reads SGHTA; CDR2 reads FQGNSA. CDR3 in DNA: TGTGCCAGCAGCCGCAGATCGGGGGTCGAGACCCAGTACTTC. Translation gives CASSRRSGVETQYF.

CDR3 bases: TGCGCCAGCAGCCAGGGGGCAGGGCGGGGGGGAGAGACCCAGTACTTC. Its protein is CASSQGAGRGGETQYF. This rearrangement joins TRBV4-3 to TRBJ2-5, with 9 positions matching TRBD2. V shed 3 bases and J 4 bases; nucleotides not matched to a gene: 9. Germline CDR1 is LGHNA and CDR2 is YSLEER. The CDR3 has 16 amino acids.

This clone has a handful of counts. This rearrangement joins TRBV10-3 to TRBJ1-1, with a possible D match to TRBD1 (5 bases). Trimming pared 4 bases from V and 5 bases from J, leaving 26 bases between. Per the germline V gene, CDR1 is ENHRY and CDR2 is SYGVKD. This CDR3 comprises 18 residues. CDR3: CAISGGRRGASGETEAFF. The CDR3 DNA is TGTGCCATCAGTGGGGGTCGAAGGGGCGCATCTGGGGAAACTGAAGCTTTCTTT.

This chain links TRBV6-6 with TRBJ1-1; 11 bases agree with TRBD1. Trimming removed 0 bases from V and 11 bases from J; junction bases left unmatched: 8. The germline V gene has CDR1 MNHNY and CDR2 SVGAGI (reference sequence). The CDR3 runs to 15 residues. The CDR3 sequence: CASSYSGQGAVKAFF. In DNA form, the CDR3 reads TGTGCCAGCAGTTACTCAGGACAGGGGGCGGTGAAGGCTTTCTTT.

This chain connects TRBV7-8 to TRBJ2-2; a possible D gene is TRBD2 (7 bases). In germline, CDR1 is SGHVS, CDR2 FQNEAQ. There are 18 residues in the CDR3. V was pared by 2 bases and J by 1 base, with 17 bases between. The CDR3 bases are TGTGCCAGCAGCTTACGGCCTAGCGGAGGGGGGAACACCGGGGAGCTGTTTTTT. Translated, it gives CASSLRPSGGGNTGELFF. Together with reference TRBV7-8 and TRBJ2-2, the CDR3 gives the full variable domain: GAGVSQSPRYKVAKRGQDVALRCDPISGHVSLFWYQQALGQGPEFLTYFQNEAQLDKSGLPSDRFFAERPEGSVSTLKIQRTQQEDSAVYLCASSLRPSGGGNTGELFFGEGSRLTVL.

The V and J genes are TRBV29-1 and TRBJ2-7; TRBD2 is a possible D gene (5 bases). The CDR3 contains 12 residues. Per the germline V gene, CDR1 is SQVTM and CDR2 is ANQGSEA. Trimming left V 0 bases short and J 4 bases short, with 7 bases between. The CDR3 sequence: CSVEDPGYEQYF. DNA of the CDR3: TGCAGCGTTGAAGATCCGGGGTACGAGCAGTACTTC.

In this sample, this clone turned up many times. The chain combines TRBV6-1 with TRBJ2-7; 7 bases are a match to TRBD2. This CDR3 has 15 residues. Trimming at V came to 8 bases and at J to 0 bases, leaving 10 bases not matched to a gene. Germline-derived CDR1 and CDR2 are MNHNS and SASEGT. In nucleotides, the CDR3 is TGTGCCAGCGATTATACAGCGGGAAGCTCCTACGAGCAGTACTTC. Translated: CASDYTAGSSYEQYF.

The chain combines TRBV29-1 with TRBJ2-1; D call uncertain. Trimming shortened V by 4 bases and J by 6 bases, and 10 bases separated the two germline ends. The length of the CDR3 is 12 residues. Per the germline V gene, CDR1 is SQVTM and CDR2 is ANQGSEA. The CDR3 DNA follows: TGCAGCGTTGTGAGAATCGGCAATGAGCAGTTCTTC. Protein: CSVVRIGNEQFF.

This clone has only a few counts. The genes are TRBV19 and TRBJ2-5; 8 nucleotides line up with TRBD1. With 5 bases clipped from V and 3 bases from J, the junction kept 2 bases outside the gene matches. The germline V gene encodes CDR1 LNHDA and CDR2 SQIVND (reference sequence). This CDR3 region has 13 residues. CDR3 loop: CASSVDREETQYF. In DNA, the CDR3 is TGTGCCAGTAGTGTGGACAGGGAAGAGACCCAGTACTTC.

The chain carries TRBV6-1 and TRBJ1-5; TRBD1 might be the D (6 bases). V gave up 6 bases and J gave up 2 bases, with 14 bases separating them. The V gene's germline CDR1 is MNHNS and CDR2 SASEGT. The length of the CDR3 is 15 residues. For the CDR3, the DNA is TGTGCCAGCAGAAGCAGGGGAGAGGGCAATCAGCCCCAGCATTTT. Its protein is CASRSRGEGNQPQHF.

The chain joins TRBV7-8 to TRBJ2-7; maybe TRBD2 (6 bases). Per the germline V gene, CDR1 is SGHVS and CDR2 is FQNEAQ. The CDR3 has 16 residues. With 2 bases removed from V and 0 bases from J, the gap between germline ends came to 14 bases. CDR3 in DNA: TGTGCCAGCAGCTTACCCCCTCGGGGGAGCTCCTACGAGCAGTACTTC. Protein product: CASSLPPRGSSYEQYF.

The chain combines TRBV28 with TRBJ2-5, with TRBD1 as a possible D gene (5 bases). The germline V and J ends were trimmed by 4 bases and 1 base, with 10 bases remaining between them. The CDR3 has 14 amino acids. CDR1 and CDR2 (germline): MDHEN, SYDVKM. CDR3 sequence (DNA): TGTGCCAGCAGTTCCACCAGGGTCCAAGAGACCCAGTACTTC. This sequence encodes CASSSTRVQETQYF.

V and J are TRBV6-1 and TRBJ2-5; weak D call: TRBD2 (5 bases). V gave up 3 bases and J gave up 0 bases, with 8 bases separating them. The CDR3 covers 14 residues. Germline-derived CDR1 and CDR2 are MNHNS and SASEGT. The CDR3, as DNA: TGTGCCAGCAGTGAGCGGGTCGACCAAGAGACCCAGTACTTC. Amino acids: CASSERVDQETQYF.

This clone appeared a few times. The junction shows a germline mismatch at one end, possibly a read error. This chain connects TRBV10-2 to TRBJ2-3; 8 bases agree with TRBD2. Per germline, CDR1 WSHSY and CDR2 SAAADI. The CDR3 extends over 14 amino acids. CDR3 residues: CATSGGRRGDTQYF. The CDR3 DNA reads TGCGCCACCAGTGGCGGGAGGCGAGGGGATACGCAGTATTTT.

The chain has TRBV6-6 and TRBJ2-7, with TRBD1 matching 11 bases. The CDR3 totals 14 residues. CDR1 and CDR2 from the germline V gene are MNHNY and SVGAGI (reference sequence). V was clipped by 6 bases and J by 4 bases; unmatched bases: 5. CDR3 DNA: TGTGCCAGCAGCCGGGGACAGGGGGGTTACGAGCAGTACTTC. It translates to CASSRGQGGYEQYF.

As concerns this clone: A far larger clone is one base from this, pointing to a likely read error. Here the CDR3 reads CASRYGSGDAYGYTF. The CDR3 bases are TGTGCCAGCAGGTACGGTTCGGGGGACGCCTATGGCTACACCTTC. V usage is TRBV6-5 and J usage is TRBJ1-2, with D possibly TRBD1 on 5 matching bases. Germline-derived CDR1 and CDR2 are MNHEY and SVGAGI. Trimming removed 6 bases at V and 4 bases at J, with 18 bases between. The CDR3 has 15 residues.